The clone carrying this TCR beta chain has only one observation. These data originate in a study of blood T cell repertoires in COVID-19. Overall study: Acute and convalescent COVID-19 specimens originated in the United States, Italy and Spain. T cells, B-cell-depleted T cells, or PBMCs provided the cDNA or gDNA that served as material.

Original methodology: Reference gene primer amplification gave estimated nucleated cell counts. Repertoires were generated with immunoSEQ multiplex PCR, while TCRdb's copy carries only in-frame clones and drops some. The V and J calls and the clone size are those of that table, but D and trimming were determined from the DNA. In the table there are 55,000 to 90,000 clones, roughly four fifths of which are singletons. V trimming: 0 bases; J trimming: 4 bases; junction bases outside the gene matches: 6. Germline loops: CDR1 SGHKS, CDR2 YYEKEE (reference sequence). The CDR3 sequence is 17 residues long.

This chain uses TRBV5-5 with TRBJ1-4; 10 bases are shared with TRBD1. This TCR was sampled from a woman between 70 and 85 years old with acute or convalescent COVID-19. Material: peripheral blood. The CDR3, as DNA: TGTGCCAGCAGCTTGGCAGGACAGGGGGGATATAATGAAAAACTGTTTTTT. Amino acids: CASSLAGQGGYNEKLFF.